The 17 T cell receptor beta chains below were found in one sample sequenced in a study of blood T cell repertoires in COVID-19. Assay: immunoSEQ multiplex PCR; the TCRdb copy retains only in-frame clones and omits some. The sample records 250,000 to 350,000 clones, about nine tenths being singletons. The sample consisted of PBMCs or T cells enriched from blood (not recorded which). All receptors derive from a woman in her forties or fifties who had been exposed to COVID-19.

The V and J genes are TRBV10-3 and TRBJ1-2, with 10 bases fitting TRBD1. CDR3 size: 14 residues. Germline V gene lookup returns CDR1 ENHRY and CDR2 SYGVKD. V was pared by 2 bases and J by 8 bases, with 5 bases of the junction left unmatched. The CDR3 DNA reads TGTGCCATCAGTGAGGGGACAGGGGCTAAGGGCTACACCTTC. Amino acids: CAISEGTGAKGYTF.

The genes are TRBV7-2 and TRBJ2-3; tentative D call: TRBD1 (5 bases). This CDR3 has 13 residues. The V gene's germline CDR1 is SGHTA and CDR2 FQGNSA. V lost 2 bases and J 4 bases, leaving 7 bases between the germline ends. The CDR3 protein is CASSLRRADTQYF. CDR3 nucleotide sequence: TGTGCCAGCAGCTTACGCAGGGCAGATACGCAGTATTTT.

The CDR3 nucleotides are TGTGCCAGCAGGGGGGACAGACATAGCAATCAGCCCCAGCATTTT. Translated, it gives CASRGDRHSNQPQHF. The rearrangement uses TRBV27 and TRBJ1-5, with 7 bases fitting TRBD1. V shed 6 bases, J shed 0 bases, and the junction held 5 bases outside the gene matches. Germline CDR1 is MNHEY and CDR2 is SMNVEV (reference sequence). The CDR3 is 15 amino acids.

The J gene is TRBJ2-1, the V gene TRBV10-3; weak D call: TRBD1 (6 bases). Germline assignment: CDR1 ENHRY and CDR2 SYGVKD. This CDR3 is 13 amino acids long. The V gene lost 7 bases and the J gene lost 9 bases, with 16 bases spanning the gap. The CDR3 protein is CAITQDRIGEQFF. The DNA of the CDR3 is TGTGCCATCACTCAAGACAGGATTGGTGAGCAGTTCTTC.

This chain connects TRBV18 to TRBJ1-1, with 9 bases matching TRBD1. The CDR3 runs 15 residues. Germline CDR1 KGHSH, CDR2 LQKENI. V was pared by 4 bases and J by 4 bases, with 7 bases of the junction left unmatched. The chain's CDR3 is CASSRDREEGTEAFF. The CDR3 DNA reads as TGTGCCAGCTCACGGGACAGGGAGGAAGGCACTGAAGCTTTCTTT.

The J gene is TRBJ1-5, the V gene TRBV4-1, with D possibly being TRBD1 (6 bases). The ends were cut back, 0 bases at V and 8 bases at J, with 14 bases in the middle. The CDR3 length is 15 residues. Germline V lookup: CDR1 MGHRA, CDR2 YSYEKL. The CDR3: CASSQDTGSGKPQHF. The CDR3 DNA is TGCGCCAGCAGCCAAGACACAGGGTCCGGGAAGCCCCAGCATTTT.

The chain couples TRBV7-9 to TRBJ2-1; 7 nucleotides agree with TRBD1. Per the germline V gene, CDR1 is SEHNR and CDR2 is FQNEAQ (reference sequence). This CDR3 has 15 residues. V lost 1 base, J lost 7 bases, and 7 bases stayed unmatched. CDR3 DNA: TGTGCCAGCAGCTTAGGACAGGGTAATAGGAATGAGCAGTTCTTC. Its translation is CASSLGQGNRNEQFF. Looking up the rest from reference TRBV7-9 and TRBJ2-1 gives the full variable domain: DTGVSQNPRHKITKRGQNVTFRCDPISEHNRLYWYRQTLGQGPEFLTYFQNEAQLEKSRLLSDRFSAERPKGSFSTLEIQRTEQGDSAMYLCASSLGQGNRNEQFFGPGTRLTVL.

The chain couples TRBV6-5 to TRBJ1-2; TRBD1 matches 7 bases. The CDR3 has 14 amino acids. Germline V CDR1 and CDR2: MNHEY, SVGAGI. V trimming: 7 bases; J trimming: 2 bases; junction bases outside the gene matches: 7. CDR3 sequence: CASNTKTGNYGYTF. The CDR3 nucleotides read TGTGCCAGCAATACAAAGACAGGGAACTATGGCTACACCTTC.

V and J are TRBV19 and TRBJ1-6; TRBD1 matches 9 bases. This CDR3 is 17 amino acids long. V dropped 0 bases and J dropped 8; count of bases not matched to a gene: 8. CDR1 is LNHDA, CDR2 SQIVND, per germline (reference sequence). The chain's CDR3 is CASSIEDRTGEHSPLHF. The CDR3 DNA is TGTGCCAGTAGTATAGAAGACAGGACAGGGGAACATTCACCCCTCCACTTT.

The chain links TRBV28 to TRBJ1-4; D uncertain. There are 13 residues in the CDR3. Trimming took off 2 bases at V and 13 bases at J, with 14 bases between the two ends. In germline, CDR1 is MDHEN, CDR2 SYDVKM. CDR3 sequence (DNA): TGTGCCAGCAGTTTAGGTCCGAGCAGAGGACTGTTTTTT. Translating gives CASSLGPSRGLFF. Full variable domain (missing parts from reference TRBV28 and TRBJ1-4): DVKVTQSSRYLVKRTGEKVFLECVQDMDHENMFWYRQDPGLGLRLIYFSYDVKMKEKGDIPEGYSVSREKKERFSLILESASTNQTSMYLCASSLGPSRGLFFGSGTQLSVL.

V is TRBV29-1 and J is TRBJ2-7; 8 bases are a match to TRBD1. CDR3 size: 12 residues. V lost 7 bases and J lost 3; bases outside the gene matches: 5. The germline CDR1 and CDR2 sequences are SQVTM and ANQGSEA. In nucleotides, the CDR3 is TGCAGCGCCGGGACAGGCATCTACGAGCAGTACTTC. Protein: CSAGTGIYEQYF.

The chain combines TRBV7-8 with TRBJ2-2; 7 nucleotides line up with TRBD1. Germline CDR1 and CDR2: SGHVS and FQNEAQ. The CDR3 length is 15 residues. Germline trimming cut 5 bases from V and 3 bases from J; bases unmatched to any gene: 6. The CDR3 loop is CASSPDRVHTGELFF. The CDR3 region has the DNA TGTGCCAGCAGCCCTGACAGGGTGCACACCGGGGAGCTGTTTTTT. Drawing the rest from reference TRBV7-8 and TRBJ2-2, the complete variable domain is GAGVSQSPRYKVAKRGQDVALRCDPISGHVSLFWYQQALGQGPEFLTYFQNEAQLDKSGLPSDRFFAERPEGSVSTLKIQRTQQEDSAVYLCASSPDRVHTGELFFGEGSRLTVL.

The chain carries TRBV6-5 and TRBJ1-3; 7 bases agree with TRBD1. Per the germline V gene, CDR1 is MNHEY and CDR2 is SVGAGI. The J segment lost 0 bases and the V segment lost 7 bases, leaving 6 bases of the junction unmatched. The CDR3 has 15 amino acids. The CDR3 sequence: CASNLQGHSGNTIYF. The CDR3 region has the DNA TGTGCCAGCAATCTACAGGGGCACTCTGGAAACACCATATATTTT.

The V gene is TRBV29-1, the J gene TRBJ1-1; 10 positions agree with TRBD1. V lost 3 bases and J lost 1; bases outside the gene matches: 11. The CDR3 has 17 residues. CDR1 is SQVTM and CDR2 is ANQGSEA in the germline V gene. The CDR3 sequence is CSVDRRQGAGTNTEAFF. In nucleotides, the CDR3 is TGCAGCGTTGATAGAAGACAGGGGGCGGGGACGAACACTGAAGCTTTCTTT.

Many counts were recorded for this clone. This chain joins TRBV7-2 and TRBJ1-2, with D possibly TRBD1 on 5 matching bases. The CDR3 totals 13 residues. V lost 6 bases and J lost 8, with 16 bases in between. Germline V gives CDR1 SGHTA, CDR2 FQGNSA. CDR3 loop: CASSTRAGLGYTF. CDR3 sequence (DNA): TGTGCCAGCAGTACCCGCGCGGGGCTGGGCTACACCTTC.

The chain has TRBV12-3 or TRBV12-4 and TRBJ1-2; possible D gene TRBD1, 6 bases. V lost 5 bases to trimming and J lost 8 bases, with 15 bases between them. The CDR3 is made up of 13 amino acids. The CDR3, as DNA: TGTGCCAGCAGTCAACAGGGATCTGGAGGCTACACCTTC. Protein product: CASSQQGSGGYTF.

This chain uses TRBV25-1 with TRBJ2-7; 8 positions agree with TRBD1. The CDR3 runs to 14 residues. From germline, CDR1 is MGHDK and CDR2 SYGVNS. The junction had 6 bases not matched to a gene; V was cut back by 6 bases and J by 2 bases. The CDR3 nucleotides read TGTGCCAGCAGGAGGGACAGGAGCCCCTACGAGCAGTACTTC. Protein: CASRRDRSPYEQYF.